The present T cell receptor (beta chain) was sequenced within a study of memory CD4+ T cells and cytomegalovirus serostatus. Broader study findings: CD4+ memory repertoires contained about two fifths of the roughly 160 reported CMV TCRbeta sequences.

The repertoire was sequenced with immunoSEQ multiplex PCR; TCRdb's copy has only in-frame clones and lacks some. The data contain about 41,000 clones, around 78% of them singletons. V was pared by 0 bases and J by 4 bases, with 12 bases between. CDR1 and CDR2 (germline): SQVTM, ANQGSEA. CDR3 length equals 14 residues. The sort gate was single viable CD3+CD4+CD8-CD45RO+ cells for memory CD4+ T cells. On this clone: Its antigen is unknown.

The clonotype was recovered from an adult in good health and CMV-seronegative. Sequencing input: memory CD4+ T cells from blood. The genes are TRBV29-1 and TRBJ1-1, with a tentative D call TRBD1 (5 bases). This CDR3 is CSVEDRGMGTEAFF. The CDR3 DNA sequence: TGCAGCGTTGAAGATCGGGGGATGGGCACTGAAGCTTTCTTT.